These T cell receptor beta chains were read from a single sample in a study of graft-versus-host responses after intestinal transplantation. Assay: immunoSEQ multiplex PCR; the TCRdb copy retains only in-frame clones and omits some. The sample shows some 120,000 clones, around nine tenths of them seen only once. For these TCRs, the target antigens are not known. Sequenced material: unstimulated CD4+ T cells sorted from spleen or lymph node cells, taken before transplant. These TCRs come from a human donor who was the organ donor for an intestinal transplant. CDR3s include the opening cysteine and the closing phenylalanine or tryptophan. A D gene is named only where the DNA matches it firmly. Clone size, where shown, is once, few, many, or a class for clones that have expanded.

>14|TRBV7-2|NA|TRBJ2-1|TRBD2
TGTGCCAGCAGCTTGAGCGGGAGCGGGTATGAGCAGTTCTTC
CASSLSGSGYEQFF
>13|TRBV2|NA|TRBJ2-7|NA
TGTGCCAGCAGTGAGGTGCTGGGGGGCGAGCAGTACTTC
CASSEVLGGEQYF
>17|TRBV10-1|once|TRBJ2-7|TRBD2
TGCGCCAGCAGTGATGGGACTAGCGGGAGGGCCGCCAACGAGCAGTACTTC
CASSDGTSGRAANEQYF
>14|TRBV5-4|NA|TRBJ2-3|TRBD1
TGTGCCAGCAGTGCCGACAGGGGCCTGGATACGCAGTATTTT
CASSADRGLDTQYF
>13|TRBV29-1|once|TRBJ2-7|NA
TGCAGCGTTGCCCGACAGAGCTCCTACGAGCAGTACTTC
CSVARQSSYEQYF
>11|TRBV6-5|once|TRBJ2-7|NA
TGTGCCAGCAGCTCCGGACCGCGAGAGTACTTC
CASSSGPREYF
>16|TRBV19|NA|TRBJ2-3|TRBD1
TGTGCCAGTAGTATCGGGAGACAGGGGGCCACAGATACGCAGTATTTT
CASSIGRQGATDTQYF
>15|TRBV7-2|NA|TRBJ2-2|TRBD2
TGTGCCAGCAGCTTCCGGACTAGCGGCACCGGGGAGCTGTTTTTT
CASSFRTSGTGELFF
>16|TRBV4-3|NA|TRBJ1-4|TRBD1
TGCGCCAGCAGCCAGCTACCGGGACAGGGACGGGAAAAACTGTTTTTT
CASSQLPGQGREKLFF
>14|TRBV10-1|NA|TRBJ1-1|TRBD1
TGCGCCAGCAGTCAAAAGGGACAGGGGCCGGCAGCTTTCTTT
CASSQKGQGPAAFF
>13|TRBV5-1|once|TRBJ2-7|NA
TGCGCCAGCAGCTTGTTGCAGGGACGCGAGCAGTACTTC
CASSLLQGREQYF
>14|TRBV5-1|once|TRBJ1-2|TRBD1
TGCGCCAGCAGCTTGGGACAGGGAATCAATGGCTACACCTTC
CASSLGQGINGYTF
>13|TRBV7-9|NA|TRBJ2-7|TRBD1
TGTGCCAGCGGACACAGGGGTCCCTACGAGCAGTACTTC
CASGHRGPYEQYF
>12|TRBV27|NA|TRBJ2-7|TRBD2
TGTGCCACCCCGGCGGGAGCCTACGAGCAGTACTTC
CATPAGAYEQYF
>17|TRBV7-6|NA|TRBJ2-1|TRBD2
TGTGCCAGCAGCTCCCTTGCCGGGAGGAGCTCCTACAATGAGCAGTTCTTC
CASSSLAGRSSYNEQFF
>15|TRBV7-2|NA|TRBJ1-2|TRBD1
TGTGCCAGCAGCTTCACAGGGGATTCTAACTATGGCTACACCTTC
CASSFTGDSNYGYTF
>11|TRBV4-1|NA|TRBJ1-1|NA
TGCGCCAGCAGCCGAAGAGGGGCAGCTTTCTTT
CASSRRGAAFF
>13|TRBV5-4|NA|TRBJ2-5|NA
TGTGCCAGCAGCTCGGGACCCAAACGGACCCAGTACTTC
CASSSGPKRTQYF
>14|TRBV6-5|few|TRBJ2-7|TRBD2
TGTGCCAGCAGATTGGGACTAGCGTCCTACGAGCAGTACTTC
CASRLGLASYEQYF
>13|TRBV6-6|NA|TRBJ2-1|NA
TGTGCCAGCAGGACGGGGGCCGGCAATGAGCAGTTCTTC
CASRTGAGNEQFF
>16|TRBV6-1|NA|TRBJ2-2|NA
TGTGCCAGCAGTGAAGTGGCAGGGAGGAACACCGGGGAGCTGTTTTTT
CASSEVAGRNTGELFF
>14|TRBV6-6|NA|TRBJ2-1|NA
TGTGCCAGCAGGGACCGAAGGAATGCCAATGAGCAGTTCTTC
CASRDRRNANEQFF
>14|TRBV4-1|once|TRBJ2-1|NA
TGCGCCAGCAGCGCAGCGGGTCCGTACAATGAGCAGTTCTTC
CASSAAGPYNEQFF
>15|TRBV6-5|NA|TRBJ2-7|TRBD1
TGTGCCAGCAGATCCGGACAGGGGGATAGCTACGAGCAGTACTTC
CASRSGQGDSYEQYF
>14|TRBV2|NA|TRBJ2-1|NA
TGTGCCACCCAGGGGTCCCCTCTGGGGGGTGAGCAGTTCTTC
CATQGSPLGGEQFF
>16|TRBV4-3|NA|TRBJ2-2|NA
TGCGCCAGCAGCCAAGGTTCGGGGGGCCGGACCGGGGAGCTGTTTTTT
CASSQGSGGRTGELFF
>16|TRBV7-2|NA|TRBJ2-2|NA
TGTGCCAGCAGCTTGGCCGGGACCAATGGGCCCGGGGAGCTGTTTTTT
CASSLAGTNGPGELFF
>14|TRBV6-5|NA|TRBJ1-2|NA
TGTGCCAGCTCGCAACCGGGGTGGAACTATGGCTACACCTTC
CASSQPGWNYGYTF
>14|TRBV6-1|NA|TRBJ2-3|NA
TGTGCCTCCCAAGGGTGGCCACTCACAGATACGCAGTATTTT
CASQGWPLTDTQYF
>16|TRBV5-1|once|TRBJ2-2|TRBD2
TGCGCCAGCAGCCCCGGATTAGCGGGAAGTGTCGGGGAGCTGTTTTTT
CASSPGLAGSVGELFF
>15|TRBV18|NA|TRBJ1-3|NA
TGTGCCAGCTCCTCGACACCGGACTCTGGAAACACCATATATTTT
CASSSTPDSGNTIYF
>16|TRBV25-1|NA|TRBJ2-1|TRBD1
TGTGCCAGCAGTGTAAATCCGGGACAGGGGAGGAATGAGCAGTTCTTC
CASSVNPGQGRNEQFF
>14|TRBV5-1|NA|TRBJ2-7|NA
TGCGCCAGCAGCTTGGATTCCATAAGGGGCGAGCAGTACTTC
CASSLDSIRGEQYF
>14|TRBV6-6|NA|TRBJ2-7|TRBD2
TGTGCCAGCCAACTAGCGGGAGGTCCCTACGAGCAGTACTTC
CASQLAGGPYEQYF
>15|TRBV5-1|NA|TRBJ1-2|NA
TGCGCCAGCAGCGGATTGGGGGGAGCTAACTATGGCTACACCTTC
CASSGLGGANYGYTF
>15|TRBV4-2|NA|TRBJ2-7|NA
TGTGCCAGCAGCCCCGGTACCTATGGCTCCTACGAGCAGTACTTC
CASSPGTYGSYEQYF
>15|TRBV6-5|NA|TRBJ2-4|NA
TGTGCCAGCAGTACGGTTGGGGGGCAGGGGAACATTCAGTACTTC
CASSTVGGQGNIQYF
>12|TRBV9|NA|TRBJ2-7|NA
TGTGCCGGGGTGGACGGGGACTACGAGCAGTACTTC
CAGVDGDYEQYF
>13|TRBV2|NA|TRBJ2-3|NA
TGTGCCAGCAGTACAGAGAGCACAGATACGCAGTATTTT
CASSTESTDTQYF
>10|TRBV2|NA|TRBJ1-2|NA
TGTGCCAGCAGTGATATTGGCTACACCTTC
CASSDIGYTF
>14|TRBV6-5|NA|TRBJ2-3|TRBD1
TGTGCCAGCAGCCGGGACAGGGTAACAGATACGCAGTATTTT
CASSRDRVTDTQYF
>15|TRBV25-1|NA|TRBJ2-2|TRBD1
TGTGCCAGCAGTCTCCGGGACAGGGGGGCCGGGGAGCTGTTTTTT
CASSLRDRGAGELFF
>15|TRBV9|NA|TRBJ2-3|TRBD2
TGTGCCAGCAGCGTAGGGGCGGGAGGCACAGATACGCAGTATTTT
CASSVGAGGTDTQYF
>16|TRBV27|NA|TRBJ1-1|NA
TGTGCCAGCAGTTTATTTTCAGGGAACATGAACACTGAAGCTTTCTTT
CASSLFSGNMNTEAFF
>14|TRBV6-5|NA|TRBJ1-2|TRBD1
TGTGCCAGCAGTTTTCCGGGACAGGGGTCTGGCTACACCTTC
CASSFPGQGSGYTF
>15|TRBV19|NA|TRBJ2-5|NA
TGTGCCAGTAGTAAGGGGGAAACAGGGAGGGAGACCCAGTACTTC
CASSKGETGRETQYF
>12|TRBV5-4|NA|TRBJ1-2|NA
TGTGCCAGCAGCTTGACAGGCTATGGCTACACCTTC
CASSLTGYGYTF
>14|TRBV11-2|NA|TRBJ2-2|NA
TGTGCCAGCAGCCCAACTGGGGACGCCGGGGAGCTGTTTTTT
CASSPTGDAGELFF
>14|TRBV7-2|NA|TRBJ2-5|TRBD2
TGTGCCAGCAGCTCCGGACTAGCGGGAGAGACCCAGTACTTC
CASSSGLAGETQYF
>15|TRBV7-2|NA|TRBJ2-7|NA
TGTGCCAGCAGCTTAGGTGGGACACGTACCTACGAGCAGTACTTC
CASSLGGTRTYEQYF
>14|TRBV2|NA|TRBJ2-7|TRBD2
TGTGCCAGCCGTTCTAGCGGGGGTCCCTACGAGCAGTACTTC
CASRSSGGPYEQYF
>14|TRBV6-5|once|TRBJ1-1|TRBD1
TGTGCCAGCAGGACAGGGGGCCAGAACACTGAAGCTTTCTTT
CASRTGGQNTEAFF
>14|TRBV19|NA|TRBJ2-7|TRBD2
TGTGCCAGTAGACAGACTAGCGGGAGCCACGAGCAGTACTTC
CASRQTSGSHEQYF
>15|TRBV6-5|NA|TRBJ2-5|NA
TGTGCCAGCAGTTACTCCGGGGGCCGCCAAGAGACCCAGTACTTC
CASSYSGGRQETQYF
>17|TRBV30|NA|TRBJ2-7|NA
TGTGCCTGGAGTTTAGGGGCCGCAGGGTTGGGCGCCTACGAGCAGTACTTC
CAWSLGAAGLGAYEQYF
>15|TRBV27|NA|TRBJ1-1|NA
TGTGCCAGCAGTTTATCCTACCAGATGAACACTGAAGCTTTCTTT
CASSLSYQMNTEAFF
>15|TRBV30|NA|TRBJ2-1|TRBD2
TGTGCCTGCATAACTAGCGGGAGGGCCTACAATGAGCAGTTCTTC
CACITSGRAYNEQFF
>11|TRBV9|NA|TRBJ2-7|NA
TGTGCCAGCAGTTTTTGGTCCGAGCAGTACTTC
CASSFWSEQYF
>18|TRBV5-1|NA|TRBJ2-5|NA
TGCGCCAGCAGCTTAGAGTCCCTTAGCGGAAGAACGGGTGAGACCCAGTACTTC
CASSLESLSGRTGETQYF